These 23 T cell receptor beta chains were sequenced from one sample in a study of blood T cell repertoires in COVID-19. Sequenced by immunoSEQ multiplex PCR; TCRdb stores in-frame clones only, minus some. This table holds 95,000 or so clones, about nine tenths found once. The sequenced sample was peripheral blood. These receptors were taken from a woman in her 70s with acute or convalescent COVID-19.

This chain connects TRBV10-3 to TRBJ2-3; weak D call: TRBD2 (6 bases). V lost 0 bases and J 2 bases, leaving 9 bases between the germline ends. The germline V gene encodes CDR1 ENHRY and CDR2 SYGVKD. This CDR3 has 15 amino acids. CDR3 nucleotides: TGTGCCATCAGTGAGTCGGGACTTTTCACAGATACGCAGTATTTT. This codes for CAISESGLFTDTQYF.

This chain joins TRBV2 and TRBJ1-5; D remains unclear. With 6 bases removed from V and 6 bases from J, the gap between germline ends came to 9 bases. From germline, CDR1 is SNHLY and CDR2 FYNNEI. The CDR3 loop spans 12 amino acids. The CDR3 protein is CASREPGQPQHF. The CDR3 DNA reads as TGTGCCAGCAGGGAGCCGGGTCAGCCCCAGCATTTT.

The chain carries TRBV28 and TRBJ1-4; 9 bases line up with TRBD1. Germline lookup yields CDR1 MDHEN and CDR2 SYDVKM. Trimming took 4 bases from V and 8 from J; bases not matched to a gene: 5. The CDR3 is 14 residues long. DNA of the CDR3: TGTGCCAGCAGTTGGGGACAGGGTCGGGAAAAACTGTTTTTT. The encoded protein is CASSWGQGREKLFF. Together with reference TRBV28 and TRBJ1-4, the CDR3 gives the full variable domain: DVKVTQSSRYLVKRTGEKVFLECVQDMDHENMFWYRQDPGLGLRLIYFSYDVKMKEKGDIPEGYSVSREKKERFSLILESASTNQTSMYLCASSWGQGREKLFFGSGTQLSVL.

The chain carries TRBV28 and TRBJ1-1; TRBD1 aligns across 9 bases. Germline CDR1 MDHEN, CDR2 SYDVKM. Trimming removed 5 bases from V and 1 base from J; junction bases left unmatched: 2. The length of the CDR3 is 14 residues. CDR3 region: CASSRQGGNTEAFF. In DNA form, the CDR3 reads TGTGCCAGCAGTCGACAGGGGGGGAACACTGAAGCTTTCTTT.

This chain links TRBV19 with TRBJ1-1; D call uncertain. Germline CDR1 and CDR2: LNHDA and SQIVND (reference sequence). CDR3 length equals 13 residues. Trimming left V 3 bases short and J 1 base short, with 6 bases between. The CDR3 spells CASSISENTEAFF. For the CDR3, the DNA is TGTGCCAGTAGTATTTCAGAGAACACTGAAGCTTTCTTT.

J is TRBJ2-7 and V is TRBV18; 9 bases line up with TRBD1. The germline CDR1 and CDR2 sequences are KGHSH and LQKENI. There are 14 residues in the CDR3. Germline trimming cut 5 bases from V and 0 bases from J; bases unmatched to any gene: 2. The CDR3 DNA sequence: TGTGCCAGCTCATCGACAGGGGGCTCCTACGAGCAGTACGTC. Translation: CASSSTGGSYEQYV.

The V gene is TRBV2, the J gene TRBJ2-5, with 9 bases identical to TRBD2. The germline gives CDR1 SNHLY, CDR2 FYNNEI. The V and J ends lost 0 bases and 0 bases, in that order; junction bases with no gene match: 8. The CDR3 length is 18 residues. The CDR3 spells CASSEARFRGGDQETQYF. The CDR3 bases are TGTGCCAGCAGTGAAGCGCGATTTCGCGGGGGGGACCAAGAGACCCAGTACTTC.

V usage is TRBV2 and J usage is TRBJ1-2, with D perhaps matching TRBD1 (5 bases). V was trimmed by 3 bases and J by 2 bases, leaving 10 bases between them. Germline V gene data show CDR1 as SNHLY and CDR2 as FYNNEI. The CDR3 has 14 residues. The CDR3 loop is CASSDIDSNYGYTF. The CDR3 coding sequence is TGTGCCAGCAGTGATATCGACAGCAACTATGGCTACACCTTC.

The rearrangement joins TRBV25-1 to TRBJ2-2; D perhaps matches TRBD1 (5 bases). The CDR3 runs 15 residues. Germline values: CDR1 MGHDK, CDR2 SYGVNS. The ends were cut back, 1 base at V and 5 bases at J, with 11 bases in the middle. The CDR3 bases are TGTGCCAGCAGTGAATTAAGGGGATTAACCGGGGAGCTGTTTTTT. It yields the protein CASSELRGLTGELFF.

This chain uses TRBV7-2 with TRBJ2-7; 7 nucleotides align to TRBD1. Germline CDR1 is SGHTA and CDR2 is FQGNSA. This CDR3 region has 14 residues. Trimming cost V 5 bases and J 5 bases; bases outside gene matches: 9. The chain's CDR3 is CASSLTGVSDEQYF. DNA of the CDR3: TGTGCCAGCAGCCTAACAGGGGTGTCGGACGAGCAGTACTTC.

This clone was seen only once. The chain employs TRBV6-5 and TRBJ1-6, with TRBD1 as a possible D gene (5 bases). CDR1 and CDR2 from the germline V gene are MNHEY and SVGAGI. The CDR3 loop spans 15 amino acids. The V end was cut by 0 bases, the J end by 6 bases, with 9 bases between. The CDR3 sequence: CASSYSPGINSPLHF. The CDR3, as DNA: TGTGCCAGCAGTTACTCGCCAGGGATTAATTCACCCCTCCACTTT.

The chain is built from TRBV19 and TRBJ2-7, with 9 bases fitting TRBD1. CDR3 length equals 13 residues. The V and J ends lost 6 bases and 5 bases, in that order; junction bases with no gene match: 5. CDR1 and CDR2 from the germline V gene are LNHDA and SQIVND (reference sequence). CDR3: CASRRTGENEQYF. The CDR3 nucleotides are TGTGCCAGTAGAAGGACAGGGGAGAACGAGCAGTACTTC.

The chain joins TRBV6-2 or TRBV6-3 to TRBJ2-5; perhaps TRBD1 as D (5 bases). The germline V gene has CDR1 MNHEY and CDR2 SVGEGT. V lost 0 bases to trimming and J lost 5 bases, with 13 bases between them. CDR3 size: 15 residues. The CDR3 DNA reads TGTGCCAGCAGTTACTCTTCGCGGAGACAGGAGACCCAGTACTTC. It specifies CASSYSSRRQETQYF.

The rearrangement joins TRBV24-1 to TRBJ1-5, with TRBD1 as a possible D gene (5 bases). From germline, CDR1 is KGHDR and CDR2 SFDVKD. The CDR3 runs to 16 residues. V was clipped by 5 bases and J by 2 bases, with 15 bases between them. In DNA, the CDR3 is TGTGCCACCAGTGCCGCTACCGGGGGACGCAATCAGCCCCAGCATTTT. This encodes CATSAATGGRNQPQHF.

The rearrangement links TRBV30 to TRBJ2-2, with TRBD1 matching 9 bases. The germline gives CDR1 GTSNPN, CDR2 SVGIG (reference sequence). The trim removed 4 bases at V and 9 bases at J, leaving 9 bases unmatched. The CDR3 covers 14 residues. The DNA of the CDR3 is TGTGCCTGGAACCGGGGACAGGGCAACAGGGAGCTGTTTTTT. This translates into CAWNRGQGNRELFF.

The chain's CDR3 is CASSPGGSPYTEAFF. CDR3 nucleotide sequence: TGTGCCAGCTCACCGGGGGGATCGCCTTACACTGAAGCTTTCTTT. The chain links TRBV18 to TRBJ1-1, with D perhaps matching TRBD1 (5 bases). The CDR3 has 15 amino acids. The V end was cut by 3 bases, the J end by 3 bases, with 14 bases between. Per germline, CDR1 KGHSH and CDR2 LQKENI.

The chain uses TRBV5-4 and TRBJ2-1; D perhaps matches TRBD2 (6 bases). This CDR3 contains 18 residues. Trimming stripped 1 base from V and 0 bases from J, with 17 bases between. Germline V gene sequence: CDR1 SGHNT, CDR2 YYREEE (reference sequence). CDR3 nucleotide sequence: TGTGCCAGCAGCTTGTTACTCGGGACTCGGAGCTCCTACAATGAGCAGTTCTTC. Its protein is CASSLLLGTRSSYNEQFF.

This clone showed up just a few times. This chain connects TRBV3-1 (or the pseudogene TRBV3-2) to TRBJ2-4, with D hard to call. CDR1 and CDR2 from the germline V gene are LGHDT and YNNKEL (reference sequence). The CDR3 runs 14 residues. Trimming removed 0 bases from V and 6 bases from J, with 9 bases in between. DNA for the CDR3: TGTGCCAGCAGCCAAGAGGGCAGTGGAAACATTCAGTACTTC. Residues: CASSQEGSGNIQYF.

The CDR3: CASTQRIDSHYGYTF. The CDR3 region has the DNA TGTGCCAGCACCCAAAGAATAGACTCACACTATGGCTACACCTTC. This sequence joins TRBV6-5 and TRBJ1-2; D gene unclear. The CDR3 spans 15 residues. V dropped 7 bases and J dropped 3 bases, with 18 bases sitting between them. Germline V gives CDR1 MNHEY, CDR2 SVGAGI.

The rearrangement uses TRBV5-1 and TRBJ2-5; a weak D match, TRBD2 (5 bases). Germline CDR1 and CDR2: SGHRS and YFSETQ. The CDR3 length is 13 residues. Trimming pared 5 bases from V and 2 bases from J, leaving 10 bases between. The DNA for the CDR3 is TGCGCCAGCAGGAGGGCCGGACAAGAGACCCAGTACTTC. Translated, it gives CASRRAGQETQYF.

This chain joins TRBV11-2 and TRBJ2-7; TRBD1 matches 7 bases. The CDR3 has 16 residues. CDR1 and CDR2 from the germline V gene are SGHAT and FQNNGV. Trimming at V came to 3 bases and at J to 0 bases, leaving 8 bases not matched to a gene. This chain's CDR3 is CASSFTGVFDSYEQYF. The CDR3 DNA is TGTGCCAGCAGCTTTACAGGGGTTTTTGACTCCTACGAGCAGTACTTC.

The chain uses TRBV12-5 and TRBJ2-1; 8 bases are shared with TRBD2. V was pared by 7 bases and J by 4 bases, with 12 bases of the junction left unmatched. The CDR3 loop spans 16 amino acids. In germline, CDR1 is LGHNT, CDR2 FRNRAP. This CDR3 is CASAPPGGAGYNEQFF. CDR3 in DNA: TGTGCTAGTGCCCCGCCCGGGGGGGCGGGGTACAATGAGCAGTTCTTC.

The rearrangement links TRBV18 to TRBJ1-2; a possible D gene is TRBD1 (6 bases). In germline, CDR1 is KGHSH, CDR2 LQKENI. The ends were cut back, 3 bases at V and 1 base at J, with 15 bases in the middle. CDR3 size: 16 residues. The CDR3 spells CASSPLSTGFNYGYTF. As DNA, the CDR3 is TGTGCCAGCTCACCTCTATCGACAGGTTTTAACTATGGCTACACCTTC.